The clone carrying this T cell receptor beta chain was observed a few times. The antigen remains unidentified. This sample is drawn from a study of T-cell reconstitution after alpha-beta-depleted transplantation in children. Study-wide findings and caveats: Several hundred expanded graft clones reportedly supplied alpha-beta T cells about two months after transplant. Diversity and T-cell counts at one year after transplant derived mostly from new T cells. In some patients, recipient T cells and intrathymic progenitors surviving conditioning explained high day-60 diversity.

Unique molecular identifiers featured in how the TCRbeta library was prepared. TCRdb ran MiXCR on the PCR reads and lists one entry per CDR3 protein. This table holds around 600,000 distinct CDR3 sequences, under 25% found once. CDR1 DFQATT and CDR2 SNEGSKA come from the germline V gene (reference sequence). The CDR3 extends over 19 amino acids. V gave up 3 bases and J gave up 0 bases, with 21 bases separating them. Here the sequenced sample was PBMCs, mostly from graft donor cells, taken 360 days after TCRalphabeta/CD19-depleted stem cell transplant. This clonotype was sampled from a boy under two years old who had a stem cell transplant for acute myeloid leukemia, so the T cells may come from the graft donor. The chain is built from TRBV20-1 and TRBJ2-6; unclear D gene. The CDR3 protein is CSASVVGVSTSSGANVLTF. As DNA, the CDR3 is TGCAGTGCTAGTGTGGTTGGTGTCAGTACGAGCTCTGGGGCCAACGTCCTGACTTTC.